This TCR beta chain was recovered during a study of neurological immune-mediated disorders. Study-level points and caveats: None of the CDR3 amino acid sequences of expanded clones recurred across subjects, suggesting private repertoires in all groups. HTLV-1-associated myelopathy had the most TCR clonal expansion, while multiple sclerosis had the least, a level that fell below healthy controls.

The cDNA came from 5'RACE, which used 10-nucleotide random UMIs. TCRdb recomputed calls from the 5' RACE reads with MiXCR, one row per CDR3 protein. The sample includes more than 75,000 distinct CDR3 sequences, 4.5% to 6.5% of them seen just once. Germline loops: CDR1 SNHLY, CDR2 FYNNEI. V lost 1 base, J lost 5 bases, and 8 bases lay in between. The CDR3 is 13 residues long. At least ten counts were recorded for this clonotype. Its antigen is unidentified. The starting material, 2 million PBMCs stored at -80 C, gave rise to the unsorted libraries. V and J are TRBV2 and TRBJ1-1; no definite D call. The source is a woman between 25 and 40 years old with multiple sclerosis. Specimen: PBMCs. This CDR3 is CASSEGVGTEAFF. The DNA of the CDR3 is TGTGCCAGCAGTGAAGGGGTCGGAACTGAAGCTTTCTTT.